A single sample is the source of the 12 T cell receptor beta chains below, sequenced in a study of CD8+ T cells in alopecia areata. Treatment of the sample: oral pan-JAK inhibitor, 5-10 mg twice daily. The sequencing template was cDNA reverse transcribed from extracted RNA. Data came from immunoSEQ multiplex PCR; TCRdb stores just in-frame clones and leaves some out. This sample has 200,000 to 250,000 clones, with over 60% found just once. The sample in question was CD4+ T cells sorted from blood, obtained at week 4, from a patient treated with tofacitinib. These receptors all stem from a human donor with alopecia areata.

The V call is TRBV5-1, the J call TRBJ2-5, with no clear D. Trimming removed 2 bases at V and 2 bases at J, with 10 bases between. The CDR3 totals 14 residues. Germline lookup yields CDR1 SGHRS and CDR2 YFSETQ. The CDR3 protein is CASSFTDGQETQYF. CDR3 nucleotide sequence: TGCGCCAGCAGCTTTACCGACGGACAAGAGACCCAGTACTTC.

Worth noting for this clone: The sample has other DNA sequences that encode this CDR3 too. The chain combines TRBV7-9 with TRBJ1-6, with D unresolved. V gave up 1 base and J gave up 9 bases, with 4 bases separating them. The CDR3 is made up of 12 amino acids. The germline V gene has CDR1 SEHNR and CDR2 FQNEAQ (reference sequence). This chain's CDR3 is CASSLEGSPLHF. The CDR3 DNA is TGTGCCAGCAGCTTAGAGGGTTCACCCCTCCACTTT.

V and J are TRBV5-1 and TRBJ2-7, with 7 bases aligning to TRBD1. V lost 4 bases and J lost 3; bases outside the gene matches: 10. The CDR3 loop spans 15 amino acids. CDR1 is SGHRS and CDR2 is YFSETQ in the germline V gene. The CDR3 here is CASSLSMQGVYEQYF. Written as DNA, the CDR3 is TGCGCCAGCAGCCTGTCAATGCAGGGGGTCTACGAGCAGTACTTC. Based on the CDR3 plus reference TRBV5-1 and TRBJ2-7, the full variable domain is KAGVTQTPRYLIKTRGQQVTLSCSPISGHRSVSWYQQTPGQGLQFLFEYFSETQRNKGNFPGRFSGRQFSNSRSEMNVSTLELGDSALYLCASSLSMQGVYEQYFGPGTRLTVT.

This clone was seen a handful of times. The J gene is TRBJ1-2, the V gene TRBV7-6; D unresolved. V lost 2 bases and J lost 1, with 5 bases in between. CDR3 size: 13 residues. Per germline, CDR1 SGHVS and CDR2 FNYEAQ. The CDR3 bases are TGTGCCAGCAGCTTAAACAGTAACTATGGCTACACCTTC. It encodes CASSLNSNYGYTF.

The genes are TRBV30 and TRBJ1-5; TRBD1 matches at 9 bases. The V gene's germline CDR1 is GTSNPN and CDR2 SVGIG (reference sequence). This CDR3 contains 15 residues. Germline trimming cut 2 bases from V and 1 base from J; bases unmatched to any gene: 3. The CDR3 nucleotides read TGTGCCTGGAGTACAGGGGGCCTGAGCAATCAGCCCCAGCATTTT. Amino acids: CAWSTGGLSNQPQHF.

The genes are TRBV27 and TRBJ1-5; weak D call: TRBD1 (5 bases). There are 15 residues in the CDR3. V lost 8 bases and J 0 bases, leaving 14 bases between the germline ends. CDR1 and CDR2 from the germline V gene are MNHEY and SMNVEV (reference sequence). CDR3 nucleotide sequence: TGTGCCAGCCGAGTTGGGGGGTATAGCAATCAGCCCCAGCATTTT. It is translated as CASRVGGYSNQPQHF.

V is TRBV2 and J is TRBJ1-6; 9 nucleotides agree with TRBD1. CDR1 is SNHLY, CDR2 FYNNEI, per germline. The CDR3 has 14 amino acids. The V and J ends lost 2 bases and 11 bases, in that order; junction bases with no gene match: 4. The CDR3 nucleotides are TGTGCCAGCAGTGAATTGGGACAGGGACCACCCCTCCACTTT. It is translated as CASSELGQGPPLHF. The full variable domain, rest sourced from reference TRBV2 and TRBJ1-6, is EPEVTQTPSHQVTQMGQEVILRCVPISNHLYFYWYRQILGQKVEFLVSFYNNEISEKSEIFDDQFSVERPDGSNFTLKIRSTKLEDSAMYFCASSELGQGPPLHFGNGTRLTVT.

This clone was detected a few times. The chain joins TRBV4-1 to TRBJ2-5, with 7 positions matching TRBD2. The CDR3 runs to 16 residues. J lost 2 bases, V lost 1 base, and 7 bases had no gene match. CDR1 is MGHRA, CDR2 YSYEKL, per germline. The CDR3 here is CASSQVVSGRQETQYF. The CDR3, as DNA: TGCGCCAGCAGCCAAGTCGTTAGCGGGCGGCAAGAGACCCAGTACTTC.

This clone was seen only once. The chain is built from TRBV29-1 and TRBJ1-2; no clear D. CDR3 length: 15 residues. Trimming cost V 3 bases and J 1 base, with 15 bases left between them. Germline lookup yields CDR1 SQVTM and CDR2 ANQGSEA. CDR3 nucleotides: TGCAGCGTTGAGCTGCCGGGGATAAGTAACTATGGCTACACCTTC. Translating gives CSVELPGISNYGYTF.

The V and J genes are TRBV7-2 and TRBJ2-5, with a tentative D call TRBD2 (5 bases). The germline V and J ends were trimmed by 5 bases and 5 bases, with 15 bases remaining between them. This CDR3 comprises 14 residues. Germline assignment: CDR1 SGHTA and CDR2 FQGNSA. DNA of the CDR3: TGTGCCAGCAGCCCCTCCACGGGGTCGGAGACCCAGTACTTC. Residues: CASSPSTGSETQYF.

The chain combines TRBV5-1 with TRBJ2-3; a weak D match, TRBD2 (6 bases). Looked up from germline, CDR1 is SGHRS and CDR2 is YFSETQ. Trimming removed 0 bases at V and 0 bases at J, with 11 bases between. This CDR3 comprises 16 residues. This chain's CDR3 is CASSLGRLASTDTQYF. The CDR3 coding sequence is TGCGCCAGCAGCTTGGGGCGGCTAGCGAGCACAGATACGCAGTATTTT.

This sequence joins TRBV30 and TRBJ1-1; D not resolved. V was pared by 0 bases and J by 4 bases, with 9 bases between. CDR1 and CDR2 from the germline V gene are GTSNPN and SVGIG (reference sequence). The CDR3 covers 13 residues. The CDR3 nucleotides read TGTGCCTGGAGTGTGAACGAGGGCACTGAAGCTTTCTTT. It specifies CAWSVNEGTEAFF.